The T cell receptor (beta chain) described here comes from a study of blood T cell repertoires in COVID-19. Study-wide background: Acute and convalescent COVID-19 samples came from the United States, Italy and Spain. PBMCs, B-cell-depleted T cells, or T cells were the source of the cDNA or gDNA that made up the material.

In the source study's methods: Reference gene primer amplification yielded estimated nucleated cell counts. The table came from immunoSEQ multiplex PCR; TCRdb's copy has only in-frame clones and leaves some out. The DNA gave D and trimming, while V, J and clone size come from that table. The table records tens of thousands of clones, about 80% of them present only once. The TCR was taken from a man in his fifties with active or convalescent COVID-19. Material for sequencing was peripheral blood.

DNA for the CDR3: TGTGCCAGCAGCGCCCAGGGTGGTCGCAATCAGCCCCAGCATTTT. This codes for CASSAQGGRNQPQHF. The rearrangement joins TRBV9 to TRBJ1-5; the D gene is possibly TRBD1 (5 bases). The V gene lost 3 bases and the J gene lost 2 bases, with 12 bases spanning the gap. CDR3 length: 15 amino acids. The V gene's germline CDR1 is SGDLS and CDR2 YYNGEE.